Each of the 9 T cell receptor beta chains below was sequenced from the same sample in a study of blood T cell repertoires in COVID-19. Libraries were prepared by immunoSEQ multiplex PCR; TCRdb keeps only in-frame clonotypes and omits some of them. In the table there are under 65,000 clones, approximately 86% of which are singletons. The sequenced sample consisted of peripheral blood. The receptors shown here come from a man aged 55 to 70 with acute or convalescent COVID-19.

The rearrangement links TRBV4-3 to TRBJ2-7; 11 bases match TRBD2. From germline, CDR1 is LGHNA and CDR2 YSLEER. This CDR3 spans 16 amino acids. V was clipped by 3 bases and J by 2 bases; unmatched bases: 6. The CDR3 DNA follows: TGCGCCAGCAGCCACGATAGCGGGGGGGTCCCCTACGAGCAGTACTTC. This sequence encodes CASSHDSGGVPYEQYF.

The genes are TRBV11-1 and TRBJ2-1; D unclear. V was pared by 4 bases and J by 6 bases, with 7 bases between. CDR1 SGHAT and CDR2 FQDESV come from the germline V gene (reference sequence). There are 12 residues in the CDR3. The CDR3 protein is CASSSLANEQFF. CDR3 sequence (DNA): TGTGCCAGCAGCTCCTTAGCCAATGAGCAGTTCTTC.

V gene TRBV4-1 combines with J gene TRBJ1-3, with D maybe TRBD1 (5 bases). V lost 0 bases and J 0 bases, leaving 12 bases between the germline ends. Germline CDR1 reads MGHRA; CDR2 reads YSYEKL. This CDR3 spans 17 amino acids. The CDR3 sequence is CASSQDAGMTSGNTIYF. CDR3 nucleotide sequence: TGCGCCAGCAGCCAAGATGCAGGGATGACCTCTGGAAACACCATATATTTT.

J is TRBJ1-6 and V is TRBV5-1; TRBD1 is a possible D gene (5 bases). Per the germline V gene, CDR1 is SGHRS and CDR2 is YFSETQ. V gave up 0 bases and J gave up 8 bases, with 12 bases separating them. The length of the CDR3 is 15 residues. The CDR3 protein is CASSLGQLNYSPLHF. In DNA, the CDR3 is TGCGCCAGCAGCTTGGGACAGTTGAACTATTCACCCCTCCACTTT.

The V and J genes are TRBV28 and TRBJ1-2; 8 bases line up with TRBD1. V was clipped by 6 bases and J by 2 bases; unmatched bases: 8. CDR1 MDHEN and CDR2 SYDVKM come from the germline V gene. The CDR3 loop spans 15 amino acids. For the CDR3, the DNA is TGTGCCAGCAGCCGGGACAGGTGGGAAAACTATGGCTACACCTTC. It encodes CASSRDRWENYGYTF.

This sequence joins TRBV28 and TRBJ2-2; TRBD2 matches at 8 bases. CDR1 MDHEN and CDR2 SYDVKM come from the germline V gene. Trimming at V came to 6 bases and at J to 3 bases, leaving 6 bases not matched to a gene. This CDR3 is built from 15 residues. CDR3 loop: CASRTGTRDTGELFF. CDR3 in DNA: TGTGCCAGCAGGACCGGGACTAGAGACACCGGGGAGCTGTTTTTT.

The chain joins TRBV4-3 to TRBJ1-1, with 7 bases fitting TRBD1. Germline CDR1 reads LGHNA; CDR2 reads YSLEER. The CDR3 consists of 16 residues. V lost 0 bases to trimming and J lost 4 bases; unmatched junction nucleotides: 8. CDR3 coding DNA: TGCGCCAGCAGCCAAGATTCAGGGGGAAGTGGCACTGAAGCTTTCTTT. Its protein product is CASSQDSGGSGTEAFF.

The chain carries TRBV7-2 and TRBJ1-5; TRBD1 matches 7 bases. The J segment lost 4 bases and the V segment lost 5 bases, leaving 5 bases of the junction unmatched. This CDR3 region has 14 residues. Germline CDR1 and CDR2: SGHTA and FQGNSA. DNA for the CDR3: TGTGCCAGCAGCCTCGCGACAGGGAATCAGCCCCAGCATTTT. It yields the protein CASSLATGNQPQHF. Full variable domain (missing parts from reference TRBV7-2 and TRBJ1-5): GAGVSQSPSNKVTEKGKDVELRCDPISGHTALYWYRQSLGQGLEFLIYFQGNSAPDKSGLPSDRFSAERTGGSVSTLTIQRTQQEDSAVYLCASSLATGNQPQHFGDGTRLSIL.

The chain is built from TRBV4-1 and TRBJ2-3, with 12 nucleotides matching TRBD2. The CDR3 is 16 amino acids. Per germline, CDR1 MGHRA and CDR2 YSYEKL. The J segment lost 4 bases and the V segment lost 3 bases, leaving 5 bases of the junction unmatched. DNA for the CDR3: TGCGCCAGCAGCCAGATGACTAGCGGGAGTTCAGATACGCAGTATTTT. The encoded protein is CASSQMTSGSSDTQYF.